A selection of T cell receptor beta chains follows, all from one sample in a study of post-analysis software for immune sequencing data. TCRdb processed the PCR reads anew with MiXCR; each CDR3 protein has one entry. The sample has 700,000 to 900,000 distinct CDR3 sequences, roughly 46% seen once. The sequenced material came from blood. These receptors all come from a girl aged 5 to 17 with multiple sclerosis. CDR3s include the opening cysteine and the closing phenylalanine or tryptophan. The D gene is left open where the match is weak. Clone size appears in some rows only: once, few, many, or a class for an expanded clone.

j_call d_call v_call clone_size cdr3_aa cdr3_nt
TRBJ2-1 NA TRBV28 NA CASSPLPPEQFF TGTGCCAGCAGCCCCCTACCCCCTGAGCAGTTCTTC
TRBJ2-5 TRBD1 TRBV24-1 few CATSGWDRGRETQYF TGTGCCACCAGTGGTTGGGACAGGGGCAGAGAGACCCAGTACTTC
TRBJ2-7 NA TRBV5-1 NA CASSPSGWGDEQYF TGCGCCAGCAGCCCCAGCGGTTGGGGCGACGAGCAGTACTTC
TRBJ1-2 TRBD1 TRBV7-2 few CASSLQSGQDYGYTF TGTGCCAGCAGCCTCCAGTCGGGACAGGACTATGGCTACACCTTC
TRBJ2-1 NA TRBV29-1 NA CSVKRSGANFEQFF TGCAGCGTTAAAAGGTCGGGAGCAAATTTTGAGCAGTTCTTC
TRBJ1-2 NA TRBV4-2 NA CASSSRTSGGYGYTF TGTGCCAGCAGCTCTCGGACTAGCGGGGGATATGGCTACACCTTC
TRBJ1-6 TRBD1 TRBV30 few CAWSGQGNSPLHF TGTGCCTGGAGTGGACAGGGTAATTCACCCCTCCACTTT
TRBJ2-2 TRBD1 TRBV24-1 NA CATSDSPGQGNTFNTGELFF TGTGCCACCAGTGACTCGCCGGGACAGGGAAACACCTTCAACACCGGGGAGCTGTTTTTT
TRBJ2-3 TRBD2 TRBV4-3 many CASSQGTSGSTDTQYF TGCGCCAGCAGCCAGGGGACTAGCGGGAGCACAGATACGCAGTATTTT
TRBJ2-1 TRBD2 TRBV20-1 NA CSARRSGSGAYNEQFF TGCAGTGCTAGGAGGTCTGGTAGCGGGGCCTACAATGAGCAGTTCTTC
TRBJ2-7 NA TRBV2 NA CASSVGVAYEQYF TGTGCCAGCAGTGTAGGAGTAGCTTACGAGCAGTACTTC
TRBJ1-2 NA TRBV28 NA CASRQVTGENYGYTF TGTGCCAGCAGGCAGGTGACAGGAGAGAACTATGGCTACACCTTC
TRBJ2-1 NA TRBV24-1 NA CATTRGNEQFF TGTGCCACCACCAGGGGTAATGAGCAGTTCTTC
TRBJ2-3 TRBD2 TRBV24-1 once CATSDPLSAGGGDTQYF TGTGCCACCAGTGATCCCCTCTCAGCGGGAGGAGGTGATACGCAGTATTTT
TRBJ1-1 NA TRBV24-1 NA CATSDLGEAFF TGTGCCACCAGTGATTTAGGGGAGGCTTTCTTT
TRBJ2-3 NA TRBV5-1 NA CASSLGTAKEDTQYF TGCGCCAGCAGCTTAGGGACGGCGAAGGAAGATACGCAGTATTTT
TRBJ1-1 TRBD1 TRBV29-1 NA CSVVTGGAGNTEAFF TGCAGCGTCGTTACAGGGGGCGCTGGGAACACTGAAGCTTTCTTT
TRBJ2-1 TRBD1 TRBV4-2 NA CASSQGSGGKGNEQFF TGTGCCAGCAGCCAGGGGTCAGGGGGCAAGGGGAATGAGCAGTTCTTC
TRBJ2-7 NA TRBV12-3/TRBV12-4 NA CASRYGLYYEQYF TGTGCCAGCAGATACGGACTATACTACGAGCAGTACTTC
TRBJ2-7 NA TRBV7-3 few CASSLGLSTEQYF TGTGCCAGCAGCCTAGGGCTATCGACCGAGCAGTACTTC
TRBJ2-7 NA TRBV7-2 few CASSWAWGAQEQYF TGTGCCAGCAGCTGGGCGTGGGGGGCGCAAGAGCAGTACTTC
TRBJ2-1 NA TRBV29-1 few CSVDGLGGGNEQFF TGCAGCGTTGACGGGCTGGGAGGGGGCAATGAGCAGTTCTTC
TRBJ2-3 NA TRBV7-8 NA CASSRGQYEDTQYF TGTGCCAGCAGCCGCGGACAGTATGAAGATACGCAGTATTTT
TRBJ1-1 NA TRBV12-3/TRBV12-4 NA CASSTGGGSEAFF TGTGCCAGCAGCACCGGCGGGGGTTCTGAAGCTTTCTTT
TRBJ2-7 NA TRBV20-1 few CSARATAMVHYEQYF TGCAGTGCTAGAGCCACGGCTATGGTTCACTACGAGCAGTACTTC
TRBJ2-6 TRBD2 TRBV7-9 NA CASSAREALLSSGANVLTF TGTGCCAGCAGCGCTCGGGAGGCGCTCCTCAGCTCTGGGGCCAACGTCCTGACTTTC
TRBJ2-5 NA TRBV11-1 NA CASSSYTRDNQETQYF TGTGCCAGCAGCTCCTATACCCGGGACAACCAAGAGACCCAGTACTTC
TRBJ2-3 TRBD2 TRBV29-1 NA CRAAAGVNTDTQYF TGCAGGGCGGCAGCGGGAGTTAACACAGATACGCAGTATTTT
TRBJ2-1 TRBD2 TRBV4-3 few CASSLLGLAGVVSYNEQFF TGCGCCAGCAGCCTTTTGGGACTAGCGGGAGTAGTGTCCTACAATGAGCAGTTCTTC
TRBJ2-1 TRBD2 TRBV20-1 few CSAREGRTGLAGNYNEQFF TGCAGTGCTAGAGAAGGTAGAACGGGACTAGCGGGTAACTACAATGAGCAGTTCTTC
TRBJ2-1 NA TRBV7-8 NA CASSPSGTTLDNEQFF TGTGCCAGCAGCCCCAGCGGGACAACCCTCGACAATGAGCAGTTCTTC
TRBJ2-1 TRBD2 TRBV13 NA CASSPSLAGVPSSYNEQFF TGTGCCAGCAGCCCCTCGCTAGCGGGAGTCCCGAGCTCCTACAATGAGCAGTTCTTC
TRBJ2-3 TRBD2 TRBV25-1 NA CASSESRLAGGGTDTQYF TGTGCCAGCAGTGAATCCAGGCTAGCGGGAGGGGGTACAGATACGCAGTATTTT
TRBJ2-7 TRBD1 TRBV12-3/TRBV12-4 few CASSLTGGGSYEQYF TGTGCCAGCAGTCTGACAGGGGGGGGGTCCTACGAGCAGTACTTC
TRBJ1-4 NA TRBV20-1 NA CSARAGVRMDEKLFF TGCAGTGCTAGAGCGGGGGTTCGTATGGATGAAAAACTGTTTTTT
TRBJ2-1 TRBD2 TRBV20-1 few CSARGGRRWRASYNEQFF TGCAGTGCTCGGGGGGGTAGGCGGTGGCGGGCTTCCTACAATGAGCAGTTCTTC
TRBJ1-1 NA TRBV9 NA CASSSGGTSYLNTEAFF TGTGCCAGCAGCTCCGGAGGAACCTCTTACTTGAACACTGAAGCTTTCTTT
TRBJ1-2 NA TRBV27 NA CASSSQSPGQKNYGYTF TGTGCCAGCAGTTCACAATCCCCGGGACAAAAAAACTATGGCTACACCTTC
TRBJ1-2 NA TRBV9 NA CASSVSGAGLNYGYTF TGTGCCAGCAGCGTCTCCGGGGCGGGTTTAAACTATGGCTACACCTTC
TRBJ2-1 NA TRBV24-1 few CATSDPPGREQFF TGTGCCACCAGTGATCCTCCCGGCCGGGAGCAGTTCTTC
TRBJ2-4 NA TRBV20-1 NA CSAPVAAKNIQYF TGCAGTGCCCCCGTAGCAGCCAAAAACATTCAGTACTTC
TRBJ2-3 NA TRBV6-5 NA CASSYPPSGTLGTDTQYF TGTGCCAGCAGTTACCCGCCTTCAGGGACCCTAGGCACAGATACGCAGTATTTT
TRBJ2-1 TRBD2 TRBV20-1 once CSADEIAGPNYNEQFF TGCAGTGCTGATGAAATAGCGGGTCCCAACTACAATGAGCAGTTCTTC
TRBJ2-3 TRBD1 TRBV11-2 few CASSLLGTDPRGTQYF TGTGCCAGCAGCCTCCTTGGGACAGACCCTAGGGGTACGCAGTATTTT
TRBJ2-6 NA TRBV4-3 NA CASSQDVSSGANVLTF TGCGCCAGCAGCCAAGATGTGAGCTCTGGGGCCAACGTCCTGACTTTC
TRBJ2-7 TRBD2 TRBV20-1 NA CSARRTSGFSNEQYF TGCAGTGCTAGACGGACTAGCGGGTTTTCCAATGAGCAGTACTTC
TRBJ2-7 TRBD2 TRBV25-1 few CASSAEPLLAGGRDEQYF TGTGCCAGCAGTGCCGAACCCCTACTAGCGGGAGGTAGGGATGAGCAGTACTTC
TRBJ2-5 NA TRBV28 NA CASSSEVTVRTQYF TGTGCCAGCAGTTCGGAGGTTACTGTAAGGACCCAGTACTTC
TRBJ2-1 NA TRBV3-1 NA CASSHQKGRDVGNEQFF TGTGCCAGCAGCCACCAAAAGGGACGGGATGTCGGCAATGAGCAGTTCTTC
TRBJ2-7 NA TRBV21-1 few CASSKVPQRDSGVGKQYF TGTGCCAGCAGCAAAGTACCACAAAGGGACTCCGGAGTAGGCAAGCAGTACTTC
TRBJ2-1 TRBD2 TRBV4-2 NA CASSQDPGLADEQFF TGTGCCAGCAGCCAAGACCCGGGACTAGCTGATGAGCAGTTCTTC
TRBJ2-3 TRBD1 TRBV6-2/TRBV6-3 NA CASSSRQGDTDTQYF TGTGCCAGCAGTTCCCGACAGGGGGACACAGATACGCAGTATTTT
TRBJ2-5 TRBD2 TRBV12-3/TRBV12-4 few CASSVTSGRIETQYF TGTGCCAGCAGTGTGACTAGCGGGAGAATCGAGACCCAGTACTTC
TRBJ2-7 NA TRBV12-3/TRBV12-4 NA CASSFQDTSYEQYF TGTGCCAGCAGTTTTCAGGATACCTCCTACGAGCAGTACTTC
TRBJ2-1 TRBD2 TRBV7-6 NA CASSLVGGGPKNEQFF TGTGCCAGCAGCTTAGTCGGGGGAGGGCCAAAGAATGAGCAGTTCTTC
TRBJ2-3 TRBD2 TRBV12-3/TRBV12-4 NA CASSSGTSGRYTQYF TGTGCCAGCAGTTCCGGGACTAGCGGGAGATATACGCAGTATTTT
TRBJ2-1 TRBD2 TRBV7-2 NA CATALIGLAGEEPYNEQFF TGTGCCACCGCCCTAATTGGGCTAGCGGGAGAAGAACCCTACAATGAGCAGTTCTTC
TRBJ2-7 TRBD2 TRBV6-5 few CASSRAGTSIPYEQYF TGTGCCAGCAGTCGCGCCGGGACTAGCATACCCTACGAGCAGTACTTC
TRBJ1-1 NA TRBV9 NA CASSVGHTNTEAFF TGTGCCAGCAGCGTAGGGCATACGAACACTGAAGCTTTCTTT